A single sample gave rise to the 18 T cell receptor beta chains below, sequenced in a study of blood T cells in healthy people across ages. A J-beta primer mix and a sample-barcoded 5' primer were used in a second PCR of about 7 to 12 cycles. TCRdb re-called the 5' RACE reads with MiXCR, one entry per CDR3 protein. The sample lists 500,000 to 550,000 distinct CDR3 sequences, about 25% occurring once. These same records also appear under a second study, on T cells of mothers and their children.

Source material: blood. The receptor set was obtained from a boy aged 5-17 years in good health.

The chain uses TRBV2 and TRBJ1-4; no clear D. Per germline, CDR1 SNHLY and CDR2 FYNNEI. This CDR3 region has 13 residues. V dropped 1 base and J dropped 7 bases, with 7 bases sitting between them. CDR3 region: CASSEETVEKLFF. The CDR3 DNA reads as TGTGCCAGCAGTGAAGAGACGGTTGAAAAACTGTTTTTT.

The sample holds many counts of this clonotype. The chain employs TRBV29-1 and TRBJ1-2; D uncertain. Germline CDR1 and CDR2: SQVTM and ANQGSEA. Trimming cost V 5 bases and J 8 bases, with 15 bases left between them. The CDR3 extends over 12 amino acids. The CDR3 is CSVPWRAGGYTF. The CDR3 nucleotides are TGCAGCGTTCCTTGGAGGGCTGGGGGCTACACCTTC.

There are a few counts of this clonotype. The rearrangement links TRBV6-5 to TRBJ1-4; D is ambiguous. This CDR3 region has 12 residues. Germline values: CDR1 MNHEY, CDR2 SVGAGI. V lost 6 bases and J lost 2, with 4 bases in between. This chain's CDR3 is CASSGTNEKLFF. Here the CDR3 DNA reads TGTGCCAGCAGCGGGACTAATGAAAAACTGTTTTTT.

The table lists this clonotype with a few counts. The chain employs TRBV10-3 and TRBJ2-1; D may be TRBD2 (5 bases). Trimming shortened V by 6 bases and J by 8 bases, and 17 bases separated the two germline ends. The germline CDR1 and CDR2 sequences are ENHRY and SYGVKD. The CDR3 covers 14 residues. CDR3 in amino acids: CAIRRTGSVDEQFF. The CDR3 nucleotides are TGTGCCATCAGACGGACGGGGAGTGTGGATGAGCAGTTCTTC.

This clonotype was counted between two and nine times. V usage is TRBV28 and J usage is TRBJ2-7, with D maybe TRBD1 (6 bases). CDR3 length: 10 amino acids. The V gene's germline CDR1 is MDHEN and CDR2 SYDVKM. Between the trimmed V and J ends, which lost 11 bases and 6 bases, there was a span of 11 bases. This CDR3 is CAAGVSEQYF. In nucleotides, the CDR3 is TGTGCCGCAGGGGTGAGCGAGCAGTACTTC.

This clonotype was detected only a few times. CDR3 region: CASSLVGANVLTF. The CDR3 bases are TGCGCCAGCAGCTTGGTCGGGGCCAACGTCCTGACTTTC. The chain is built from TRBV5-1 and TRBJ2-6; D remains ambiguous. V was trimmed by 0 bases and J by 4 bases, leaving 2 bases between them. CDR3 size: 13 residues. Germline V lookup: CDR1 SGHRS, CDR2 YFSETQ. The variable domain in full, completed from reference TRBV5-1 and TRBJ2-6, reads KAGVTQTPRYLIKTRGQQVTLSCSPISGHRSVSWYQQTPGQGLQFLFEYFSETQRNKGNFPGRFSGRQFSNSRSEMNVSTLELGDSALYLCASSLVGANVLTFGAGSRLTVL.

This chain links TRBV13 with TRBJ2-7; TRBD2 matches at 7 bases. The CDR3 length is 14 residues. The junction had 9 bases not matched to a gene; V was cut back by 5 bases and J by 5 bases. Germline V CDR1 and CDR2: PRHDT, FYEKMQ (reference sequence). The chain's CDR3 is CASSGTGGGNEQYF. The CDR3 DNA is TGTGCCAGCAGCGGGACGGGGGGAGGGAACGAGCAGTACTTC. Variable domain in full (rest from reference TRBV13 and TRBJ2-7): AAGVIQSPRHLIKEKRETATLKCYPIPRHDTVYWYQQGPGQDPQFLISFYEKMQSDKGSIPDRFSAQQFSDYHSELNMSSLELGDSALYFCASSGTGGGNEQYFGPGTRLTVT.

The rearrangement uses TRBV5-1 and TRBJ2-5; D not certain. The CDR3 runs to 13 residues. Trimming shortened V by 0 bases and J by 5 bases, and 8 bases separated the two germline ends. CDR1 SGHRS and CDR2 YFSETQ come from the germline V gene. The chain's CDR3 is CASSLEASETQYF. CDR3 sequence (DNA): TGCGCCAGCAGCTTGGAGGCGTCGGAGACCCAGTACTTC.

The rearrangement joins TRBV28 to TRBJ2-1, with D possibly TRBD1 on 6 matching bases. This CDR3 spans 15 amino acids. The V end lost 3 bases, the J end lost 12 bases, and 21 bases lay between the germline ends. Germline-derived CDR1 and CDR2 are MDHEN and SYDVKM. The CDR3 region has the DNA TGTGCCAGCAGTTTGGGGGCCATTACCTCAATGAGGCAGTTCTTC. The encoded protein is CASSLGAITSMRQFF. The full variable domain, its missing parts supplied by reference TRBV28 and TRBJ2-1, is DVKVTQSSRYLVKRTGEKVFLECVQDMDHENMFWYRQDPGLGLRLIYFSYDVKMKEKGDIPEGYSVSREKKERFSLILESASTNQTSMYLCASSLGAITSMRQFFGPGTRLTVL.

The chain employs TRBV5-1 and TRBJ2-5, with 7 nucleotides matching TRBD1. The DNA end is more similar to TRBJ2-7, so the J call may be wrong. Germline V gene data show CDR1 as SGHRS and CDR2 as YFSETQ. The CDR3 has 15 residues. CDR3 loop: CASSPRDSGLYEQYF. The CDR3 nucleotides read TGCGCCAGCAGCCCCAGGGACAGCGGTCTCTACGAGCAGTACTTC.

This clonotype was observed a few times. This chain joins TRBV5-1 and TRBJ2-7, with 11 bases fitting TRBD2. Germline lookup yields CDR1 SGHRS and CDR2 YFSETQ. Unmatched junction bases numbered 10, after V lost 7 bases and J lost 7 bases. The CDR3 is made up of 14 amino acids. The CDR3 sequence is CASRLTSGSGEQYF. For the CDR3, the DNA is TGCGCCAGCCGTTTAACTAGCGGGAGTGGTGAGCAGTACTTC.

This sequence joins TRBV28 and TRBJ2-7; maybe TRBD2 (6 bases). The length of the CDR3 is 17 residues. V lost 3 bases to trimming and J lost 0 bases, with 18 bases between them. Germline lookup yields CDR1 MDHEN and CDR2 SYDVKM. This CDR3 reads CASSLPPWAGNSYEQYF. The CDR3 DNA follows: TGTGCCAGCAGTTTGCCCCCGTGGGCGGGGAACTCCTACGAGCAGTACTTC.

This clonotype was counted a few times. The chain employs TRBV4-3 and TRBJ2-5; D uncertain. Trimming removed 0 bases at V and 8 bases at J, with 10 bases between. The CDR3 consists of 13 residues. Germline CDR1 LGHNA, CDR2 YSLEER. The CDR3 coding sequence is TGCGCCAGCAGCCAAGATAAATGGGCCACCCAGTACTTC. Translated: CASSQDKWATQYF.

This clonotype was seen only a few times. The J gene is TRBJ2-5, the V gene TRBV18; TRBD1 is a possible D gene (5 bases). Looked up from germline, CDR1 is KGHSH and CDR2 is LQKENI. This CDR3 comprises 16 residues. V was trimmed by 1 base and J by 0 bases, leaving 12 bases between them. The CDR3 region has the DNA TGTGCCAGCTCACCACTTAGGACAATCGACCAAGAGACCCAGTACTTC. Protein: CASSPLRTIDQETQYF.

The V gene is TRBV12-3 or TRBV12-4, the J gene TRBJ1-5; D gene unclear. The CDR3 is made up of 14 amino acids. Trimming took 4 bases from V and 6 from J, leaving 13 bases between them. The CDR3, as DNA: TGTGCCAGCAGTTCAAGTCGGGAGGGTCAGCCCCAGCATTTT. Translation: CASSSSREGQPQHF.

The sample holds one count of this clonotype. The chain links TRBV29-1 to TRBJ1-2; no reliable D call. V lost 6 bases, J lost 2 bases, and 13 bases lay in between. This CDR3 is built from 13 residues. Per the germline V gene, CDR1 is SQVTM and CDR2 is ANQGSEA. The DNA of the CDR3 is TGCAGCGTGTTCTCAGCAGTAAACTATGGCTACACCTTC. As protein: CSVFSAVNYGYTF.

The CDR3 protein is CAISGSGRSSYEQYF. CDR3 in DNA: TGTGCCATCAGTGGTAGCGGGAGGAGCTCCTACGAGCAGTACTTC. The gene calls are TRBV10-3 and TRBJ2-7; the match to TRBD2 covers 10 bases. The V gene's germline CDR1 is ENHRY and CDR2 SYGVKD. The CDR3 spans 15 residues. Losses at the gene ends were 4 bases for V and 0 bases for J; bases not matched to a gene: 3.

The gene calls are TRBV20-1 and TRBJ2-5; D is perhaps TRBD1 (5 bases). The J call may be faulty, since TRBJ2-7 better matches the DNA end. The germline V gene encodes CDR1 DFQATT and CDR2 SNEGSKA (reference sequence). CDR3 size: 13 residues. The CDR3: CSARVQGSGEQYF. DNA for the CDR3: TGCAGTGCTAGAGTGCAGGGTTCGGGCGAGCAGTACTTC.